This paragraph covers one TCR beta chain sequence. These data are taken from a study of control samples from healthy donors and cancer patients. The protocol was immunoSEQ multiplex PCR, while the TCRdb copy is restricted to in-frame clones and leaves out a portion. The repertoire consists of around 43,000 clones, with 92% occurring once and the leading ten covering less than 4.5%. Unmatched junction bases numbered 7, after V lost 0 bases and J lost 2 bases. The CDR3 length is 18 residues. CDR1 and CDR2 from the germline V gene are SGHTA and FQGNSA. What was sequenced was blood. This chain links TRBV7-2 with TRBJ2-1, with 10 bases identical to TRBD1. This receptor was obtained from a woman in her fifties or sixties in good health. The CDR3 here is CASSLAPPGTGAYNEQFF. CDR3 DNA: TGTGCCAGCAGCTTAGCCCCGCCCGGGACAGGGGCCTACAATGAGCAGTTCTTC.